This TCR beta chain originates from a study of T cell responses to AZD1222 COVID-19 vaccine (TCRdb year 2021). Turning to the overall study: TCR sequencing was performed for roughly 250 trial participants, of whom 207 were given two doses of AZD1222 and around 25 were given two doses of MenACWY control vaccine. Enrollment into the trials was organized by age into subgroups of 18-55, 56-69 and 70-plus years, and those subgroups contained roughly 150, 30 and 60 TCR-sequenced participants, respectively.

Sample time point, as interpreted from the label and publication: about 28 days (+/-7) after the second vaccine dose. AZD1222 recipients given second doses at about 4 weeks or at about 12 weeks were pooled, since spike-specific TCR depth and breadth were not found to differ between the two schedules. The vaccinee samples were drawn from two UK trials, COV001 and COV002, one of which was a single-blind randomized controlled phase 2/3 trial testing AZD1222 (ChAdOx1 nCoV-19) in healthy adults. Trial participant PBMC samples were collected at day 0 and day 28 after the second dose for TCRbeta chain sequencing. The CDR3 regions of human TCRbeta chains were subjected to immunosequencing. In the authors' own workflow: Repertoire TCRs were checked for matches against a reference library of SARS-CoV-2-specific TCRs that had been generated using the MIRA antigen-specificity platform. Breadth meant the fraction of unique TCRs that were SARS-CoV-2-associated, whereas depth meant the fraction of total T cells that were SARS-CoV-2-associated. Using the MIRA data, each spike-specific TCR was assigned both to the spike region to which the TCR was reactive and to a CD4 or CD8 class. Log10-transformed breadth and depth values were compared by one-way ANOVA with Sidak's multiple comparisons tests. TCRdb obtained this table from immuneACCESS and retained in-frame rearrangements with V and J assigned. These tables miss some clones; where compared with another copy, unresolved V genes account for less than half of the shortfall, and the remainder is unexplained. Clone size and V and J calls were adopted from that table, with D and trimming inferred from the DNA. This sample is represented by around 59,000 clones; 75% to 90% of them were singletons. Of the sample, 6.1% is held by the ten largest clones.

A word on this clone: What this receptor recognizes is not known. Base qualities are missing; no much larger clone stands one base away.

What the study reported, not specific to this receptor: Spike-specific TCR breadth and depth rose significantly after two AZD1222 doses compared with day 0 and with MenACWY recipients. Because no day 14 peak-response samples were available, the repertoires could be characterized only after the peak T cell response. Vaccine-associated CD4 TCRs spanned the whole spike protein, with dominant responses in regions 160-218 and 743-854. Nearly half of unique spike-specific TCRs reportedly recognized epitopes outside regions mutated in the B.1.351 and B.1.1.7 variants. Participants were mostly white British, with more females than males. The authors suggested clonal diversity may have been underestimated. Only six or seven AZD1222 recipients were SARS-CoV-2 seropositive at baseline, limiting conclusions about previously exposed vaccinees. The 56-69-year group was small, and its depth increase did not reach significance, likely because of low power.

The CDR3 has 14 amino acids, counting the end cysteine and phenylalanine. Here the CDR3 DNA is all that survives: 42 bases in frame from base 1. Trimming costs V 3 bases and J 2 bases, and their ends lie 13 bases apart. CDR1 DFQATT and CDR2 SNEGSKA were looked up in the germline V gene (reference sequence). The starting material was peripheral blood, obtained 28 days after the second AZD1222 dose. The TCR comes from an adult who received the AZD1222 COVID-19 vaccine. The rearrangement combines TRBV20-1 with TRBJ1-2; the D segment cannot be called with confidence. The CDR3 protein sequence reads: CSASVLADNYGYTF. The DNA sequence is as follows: TGCAGTGCTAGTGTATTAGCAGACAACTATGGCTACACCTTC.